This entry lists 13 T cell receptor beta chains sequenced from one sample in a study of T cell repertoires in cytomegalovirus infection (dated by TCRdb to the late 2010s). The data were produced on an Illumina HiSeq 1500. The public reads were quality trimmed at Q25 with fastp and then assembled into clones with MiXCR by TCRdb, keeping productive beta chains. Rows matching on CDR3 protein sequence are summarized as one entry with the most common DNA and genes. The sample table contains 130,000 or so distinct CDR3 sequences; only one count was recorded for 5% to 6.5% of them. The ten largest make up under 20% of the sample. Sequenced: PBMCs. The origin of the receptors is a human donor in good health (CMV status not recorded). Some clones in this sample may be carry-over from other donors' samples.

The CDR3 nucleotides are TGTGCCAGCAGAACCGGAGGGGTGGATACGCAGTATTTT. Translating gives CASRTGGVDTQYF. The chain uses TRBV6-1 and TRBJ2-3; possible D gene TRBD2, 6 bases. Germline values: CDR1 MNHNS, CDR2 SASEGT. V lost 6 bases to trimming and J lost 6 bases, with 13 bases between them. CDR3 length: 13 amino acids.

This clonotype came up a few times. The rearrangement links TRBV5-6 to TRBJ2-5; 10 bases match TRBD1. CDR3 length: 15 amino acids. The junction had 3 bases not matched to a gene; V was cut back by 1 base and J by 3 bases. Germline V lookup: CDR1 SGHDT, CDR2 YYEEEE. CDR3 bases: TGTGCCAGCAGCTTGTCCGGGACAGGGGAAGAGACCCAGTACTTC. Encoded protein: CASSLSGTGEETQYF.

This clonotype was recorded many times. The chain couples TRBV7-2 to TRBJ1-6; D is undetermined. Deletions cut 5 bases from V and 9 bases from J, with 14 bases between. Per germline, CDR1 SGHTA and CDR2 FQGNSA. CDR3 length: 14 amino acids. The CDR3 DNA is TGTGCCAGCAGCCCTTCACGGCTCTCTTCACCCCTCCACTTT. Translation: CASSPSRLSSPLHF.

This clonotype was observed at least ten times. The chain uses TRBV6-1 and TRBJ1-1; TRBD1 matches at 7 bases. Germline CDR1 reads MNHNS; CDR2 reads SASEGT. Unmatched junction bases numbered 15, after V lost 8 bases and J lost 12 bases. The CDR3 is 13 residues long. The CDR3 is CASGEGARFISFF. The CDR3 bases are TGTGCCAGCGGAGAGGGGGCACGGTTTATATCTTTCTTT.

The chain carries TRBV20-1 and TRBJ1-2; D may be TRBD1 (5 bases). CDR3 length equals 16 residues. With 0 bases removed from V and 2 bases from J, the gap between germline ends came to 16 bases. CDR1 is DFQATT and CDR2 is SNEGSKA in the germline V gene (reference sequence). CDR3 protein: CSARDPYRPPNYGYTF. The CDR3 DNA sequence: TGCAGTGCTAGAGATCCCTACAGGCCCCCCAACTATGGCTACACCTTC.

This clonotype was seen a few times. The V call is TRBV6-4, the J call TRBJ2-1; no reliable D call. Germline CDR1 is MRHNA and CDR2 is SNTAGT. CDR3 length equals 13 residues. Trimming removed 5 bases from V and 11 bases from J, with 16 bases in between. The CDR3 loop is CASSISQTEQQFF. CDR3 sequence (DNA): TGTGCCAGCAGTATCTCTCAGACTGAGCAGCAGTTCTTC.

V gene TRBV6-2 or TRBV6-3 combines with J gene TRBJ2-7, with D possibly being TRBD2 (5 bases). The germline V gene has CDR1 MNHEY and CDR2 SVGEGT. The CDR3 sequence is 15 residues long. V was clipped by 7 bases and J by 4 bases, with 20 bases between them. CDR3 DNA: TGTGCCAGCACCACGGGTCGGGAAAAGATTTACGAGCAGTACTTC. Amino acids: CASTTGREKIYEQYF.

This clonotype was counted ten times or more. The chain combines TRBV7-2 with TRBJ2-3, with 7 bases lining up with TRBD2. In germline, CDR1 is SGHTA, CDR2 FQGNSA. The CDR3 covers 20 residues. V was clipped by 2 bases and J by 1 base; unmatched bases: 18. CDR3 loop: CASSLKEGSRAGRGTDTQYF. CDR3 sequence (DNA): TGTGCCAGCAGCTTAAAGGAGGGCTCCCGAGCGGGACGCGGCACAGATACGCAGTATTTT.

This clonotype was recorded at least ten times. V usage is TRBV19 and J usage is TRBJ1-2, with D tentatively TRBD1 (5 bases). V was shortened by 7 bases and J by 1 base, with 13 bases between the two germline ends. Germline V lookup: CDR1 LNHDA, CDR2 SQIVND (reference sequence). The CDR3 spans 14 residues. In nucleotides, the CDR3 is TGTGCCAGTACCCGGGACCCTAATAACTATGGCTACACCTTC. It translates to CASTRDPNNYGYTF.

This clonotype was counted many times. The chain recombines TRBV7-7 with TRBJ2-1, with 8 bases identical to TRBD2. The CDR3 runs to 16 residues. Germline lookup yields CDR1 SSHAT and CDR2 FNYEAQ (reference sequence). The V gene end was trimmed by 5 bases and the J gene end by 7 bases; junction bases not matched to a gene: 13. CDR3 sequence: CASSPSGGRVRNEQFF. The CDR3 DNA follows: TGTGCCAGCAGCCCAAGCGGGGGTAGGGTAAGGAATGAGCAGTTCTTC.

This clonotype was counted ten times or more. The gene calls are TRBV2 and TRBJ1-5; unclear D gene. Germline CDR1 SNHLY, CDR2 FYNNEI. V was cut by 0 bases and J by 0 bases, with 12 bases left in between. The CDR3 runs to 17 residues. The CDR3 DNA reads as TGTGCCAGCAGTGAAGCAAGTGCAGAGTATAGCAATCAGCCCCAGCATTTT. Amino acid sequence: CASSEASAEYSNQPQHF.

This clonotype was recorded at least ten times. The chain links TRBV19 to TRBJ2-7; D is uncertain. Germline V gives CDR1 LNHDA, CDR2 SQIVND (reference sequence). This CDR3 spans 13 amino acids. V dropped 1 base and J dropped 7 bases, with 11 bases sitting between them. The CDR3 protein is CASSIVAVGEQYF. CDR3 sequence (DNA): TGTGCCAGTAGTATAGTGGCGGTGGGGGAGCAGTACTTC.

The chain recombines TRBV20-1 with TRBJ2-5; D is possibly TRBD1 or TRBD2 (5 bases each). The ends were cut back, 7 bases at V and 0 bases at J, with 12 bases in the middle. CDR1 DFQATT and CDR2 SNEGSKA come from the germline V gene (reference sequence). The length of the CDR3 is 13 residues. The CDR3 coding sequence is TGCAGTGGAGGGACCGAAAACCAAGAGACCCAGTACTTC. Encoded protein: CSGGTENQETQYF.